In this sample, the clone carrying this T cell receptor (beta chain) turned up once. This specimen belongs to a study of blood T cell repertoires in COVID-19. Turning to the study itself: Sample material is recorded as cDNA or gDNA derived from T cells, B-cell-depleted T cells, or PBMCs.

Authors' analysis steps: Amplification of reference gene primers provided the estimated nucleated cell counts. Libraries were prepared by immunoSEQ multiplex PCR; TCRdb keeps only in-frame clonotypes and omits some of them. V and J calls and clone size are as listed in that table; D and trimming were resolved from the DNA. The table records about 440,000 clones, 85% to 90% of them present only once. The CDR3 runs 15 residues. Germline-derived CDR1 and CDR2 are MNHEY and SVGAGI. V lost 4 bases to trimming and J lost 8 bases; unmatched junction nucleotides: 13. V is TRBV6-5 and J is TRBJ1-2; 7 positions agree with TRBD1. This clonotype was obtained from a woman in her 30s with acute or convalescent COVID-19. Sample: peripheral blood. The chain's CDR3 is CASSFLTGSVGGYTF. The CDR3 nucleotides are TGTGCCAGCAGTTTCCTGACAGGGTCCGTAGGAGGCTACACCTTC.